This T cell receptor beta chain appears in the sequencing data of a study of CD8 T cell repertoires and HIV-1 epitope variants (dated by TCRdb to about 2020). Background for the entire study: T cells were stimulated in separate culture wells with each of twenty-five peptides representing autologous and known Gag and Nef epitope variants. T cells were enriched with the EasySep Human T Cell Enrichment Kit and co-cultured with equal numbers of autologous T cell-negative cells as antigen-presenting cells. A total of about 80 T cell cultures were run, with each culture condition performed in triplicate except for one peptide, which was performed in duplicate. Cultures were maintained for 10 days in IMDM with gentamicin, and half-media changes adding IL-2, IL-7 and IL-15 were performed on days 3 and 7. An aliquot of 1M T cells was saved as an uncultured baseline condition, separate from the 80 to 85 T cell cultures. A CMV, EBV and flu peptide pool, the Ebola AY9 epitope as negative control, and a no-peptide well were included as control conditions. Three Gag epitope families and Nef HW9 and YT9 were included among the tested epitopes.

As a fraction of the sample, this clone is large (0.1 to 1%). Its antigen is not yet known. Base qualities are missing; no much larger clone stands one base away. Study-wide conclusions, independent of this receptor: The assay could identify only TCR beta chains and pointed to proliferation in response to antigen, not to T cell function or cytokine profile. About ten antigen-specific TCR beta clonotypes were identified, and about 6 of them appeared cross-reactive for autologous or known escape epitope variants. The Nef KF9 family was recognized by five clonotypes and the HW9 family by one, and no responses to the TAALDMSHF plasma variant were observed.

The EasySep Human CD8+ T Cell Enrichment Kit was used on day 10 to isolate CD8+ T cells from every culture. Sequencing of TCR beta CDR3 regions was performed at survey depth on the immunoSEQ platform. The QIAamp DNA micro kit was used to extract genomic DNA from every cultured and uncultured CD8+ T cell population. On the study's bioinformatics: Any sample with under 5,000 productive reads was excluded, and this exclusion removed about 7% of the roughly 80 cultures stimulated with HIV peptides. Sequences were trimmed to CDR3 by a MANAFEST web app, and nonproductive sequences, CDR3s under 5 amino acids, and sequences not starting with C or ending with F/W were removed. To count as antigen-specific, a clonotype had to be expanded in at least 2 of 3 replicates compared with the no-peptide control at FDR 0.01, and only within one epitope family. A frequency at least fivefold higher than in wells stimulated with peptides from other epitope families was additionally required for specific clonotypes. What TCRdb holds here is the immuneACCESS table cut down to in-frame rearrangements. Part of the clones is not present; checked against another copy, under half of the missing clones reflect an unresolved V gene, and the others are unexplained. Clonal size and the V and J genes are those of that table, whereas D and trimming came from the DNA. The table for this sample lists about 5,900 clones; approximately 70% of them were counted only once. The biggest ten clones account for roughly 46% of the sample.

The V end loses 0 bases and the J end loses 1 base, and a stretch of 10 bases separates them. The germline V gene specifies ENHRY as CDR1 and SYGVKD as CDR2. The cysteine opens and the phenylalanine closes a CDR3 of 17 amino acids. The retained sequence is limited to the CDR3, 51 bases, with the frame set at the first base. The sequence is built from TRBV10-3 and TRBJ2-6; the D segment might be TRBD1 or TRBD2, since each matches 5 bases. This clonotype was obtained from a male donor with HIV. The sequenced sample consisted of cultured CD8+ T cells derived from PBMCs. This receptor carries the CDR3 CAISESLGVSGANVLTF. The DNA is TGTGCCATCAGTGAGTCTCTGGGGGTATCTGGGGCCAACGTCCTGACTTTC.